Described below is a single TCR beta chain sequence and its context. V was trimmed by 3 bases and J by 2 bases, leaving 14 bases between them. The CDR3 spans 15 residues. Per the germline V gene, CDR1 is LNHDA and CDR2 is SQIVND (reference sequence). This entry comes from a study of blood T cell repertoires in COVID-19. Sequenced by immunoSEQ multiplex PCR; TCRdb stores in-frame clones only, minus some. Found here are about 370,000 clones, about nine tenths of them singletons; the top ten hold 1.5% to 2%. The clonotype was recovered from a woman in her 30s who had recovered from COVID-19. The V and J genes are TRBV19 and TRBJ2-7; D is perhaps TRBD2 (5 bases). The source material was PBMCs or T cells enriched from blood (not recorded which). The CDR3 DNA is TGTGCCAGTAGTATCTACGGCGCGGGCCCCTACGAGCAGTACTTC. Translated: CASSIYGAGPYEQYF.